These T cell receptor beta chains were read from a single sample in a study of OX40 agonist ivuxolimab in advanced cancers. Assay: immunoSEQ multiplex PCR; the TCRdb copy retains only in-frame clones and omits some. The profile covers 40,000 to 45,000 clones, with just under 90% appearing a single time and 5.5% to 7.5% taken by the ten largest. The sample was CD4+ or CD8+ T cells sorted from blood, taken in a trial of the OX40 agonist ivuxolimab. The receptors shown here come from an adult with an advanced solid tumor such as melanoma, head and neck, liver or kidney cancer. CDR3s include the opening cysteine and the closing phenylalanine or tryptophan. D genes are given only for firm matches. For some rows the clone size is stated as once, few or many, or as a class when expanded; others skip it.

TRBV28	-	TRBJ1-3	-	CASSELILGGNTIYF	TGTGCCAGCAGTGAACTTATCTTGGGTGGAAACACCATATATTTT
TRBV9	-	TRBJ1-4	TRBD1	CASSTRTGATNEKLFF	TGTGCCAGCAGCACCCGGACAGGTGCAACTAATGAAAAACTGTTTTTT
TRBV5-6	-	TRBJ2-7	TRBD1	CASSLAGTGRPYEQYF	TGTGCCAGCAGCTTGGCCGGGACAGGACGACCCTACGAGCAGTACTTC
TRBV4-1	-	TRBJ1-6	-	CASSQVTAWRNSPLHF	TGCGCCAGCAGCCAAGTTACAGCTTGGAGGAATTCACCCCTCCACTTT
TRBV28	-	TRBJ2-5	-	CASSASGTLYQETQYF	TGTGCCAGCAGTGCCTCCGGGACATTGTACCAAGAGACCCAGTACTTC
TRBV6-5	-	TRBJ2-2	-	CASSYQDTGELFF	TGTGCCAGCAGTTACCAGGACACCGGGGAGCTGTTTTTT
TRBV2	-	TRBJ2-5	TRBD1	CASSTGTGGLHWQGTQYF	TGTGCCAGCAGTACCGGGACAGGGGGCCTCCATTGGCAAGGGACCCAGTACTTC
TRBV2	-	TRBJ2-1	-	CASESRAGSYNEQFF	TGTGCCAGCGAGAGTAGAGCGGGCTCCTACAATGAGCAGTTCTTC
TRBV7-8	-	TRBJ1-5	-	CASSLASANQPQHF	TGTGCCAGCAGCCTTGCTAGCGCCAATCAGCCCCAGCATTTT
TRBV19	-	TRBJ2-1	-	CASSIGYNEQFF	TGTGCCAGTAGCATAGGGTACAATGAGCAGTTCTTC
TRBV28	-	TRBJ2-7	-	CASTGSPYEQYF	TGTGCCAGCACGGGGTCCCCCTACGAGCAGTACTTC
TRBV28	once	TRBJ1-5	TRBD1	CASSLLGTDPREPQHF	TGTGCCAGCAGTTTATTAGGGACAGACCCTCGGGAGCCCCAGCATTTT
TRBV10-3	-	TRBJ2-2	-	CAIRGRENTGELFF	TGTGCCATCAGAGGGCGGGAGAACACCGGGGAGCTGTTTTTT
TRBV9	-	TRBJ2-7	-	CASSVGRSAYEQYF	TGTGCCAGCAGCGTAGGCAGATCTGCTTACGAGCAGTACTTC
TRBV2	-	TRBJ2-1	-	CASSPKLGYGNEQFF	TGTGCCAGCAGCCCAAAATTGGGGTATGGGAATGAGCAGTTCTTC
TRBV5-6	-	TRBJ2-1	-	CASSRGLTGPGEFF	TGTGCCAGCAGCCGTGGACTAACGGGACCGGGCGAGTTCTTC